The 13 T cell receptor beta chains below were found in one sample sequenced in a study of T cell responses to AZD1222 COVID-19 vaccine. Assay used: immunoSEQ multiplex PCR; TCRdb lists only in-frame clones, some missing. The table lists 95,000 to 150,000 clones, around nine tenths of them singletons. Sequencing was performed on peripheral blood, taken on day 0 of AZD1222 vaccination. The receptors were sampled from an adult in good health.

V gene TRBV10-1 combines with J gene TRBJ2-4, with 12 bases aligning to TRBD1. V shed 8 bases and J 7 bases; nucleotides not matched to a gene: 9. This CDR3 is 15 amino acids long. CDR1 and CDR2 (germline): WNHNN, SYGVQD (reference sequence). The CDR3 DNA reads as TGCGCCAGCTCACCCCGGGACAGGGGGCGGAACATTCAGTACTTC. It encodes CASSPRDRGRNIQYF.

V and J are TRBV6-6 and TRBJ2-1, with 7 bases matching TRBD2. V shed 0 bases, J shed 0 bases, and the junction held 2 bases outside the gene matches. The CDR3 extends over 16 amino acids. The germline gives CDR1 MNHNY, CDR2 SVGAGI (reference sequence). CDR3 sequence (DNA): TGTGCCAGCAGTTACTCCAGCGGGGCCTCCTACAATGAGCAGTTCTTC. As protein: CASSYSSGASYNEQFF.

The chain links TRBV18 to TRBJ1-6, with D tentatively TRBD1 (6 bases). Germline V CDR1 and CDR2: KGHSH, LQKENI. V was clipped by 2 bases and J by 8 bases, with 19 bases between them. The CDR3 runs to 17 residues. The CDR3 DNA is TGTGCCAGCTCACCAGGGTCGGCAGGCCAGGGGTATTCACCCCTCCACTTT. It specifies CASSPGSAGQGYSPLHF.

V gene TRBV5-4 combines with J gene TRBJ1-2; the match to TRBD1 covers 8 bases. V was pared by 2 bases and J by 3 bases, with 6 bases of the junction left unmatched. The CDR3 has 15 amino acids. In germline, CDR1 is SGHNT, CDR2 YYREEE (reference sequence). CDR3 coding DNA: TGTGCCAGCAGCTTACAGGGGGTTAGGGACTATGGCTACACCTTC. Amino acid sequence: CASSLQGVRDYGYTF.

The gene calls are TRBV20-1 and TRBJ2-1, with D unresolved. CDR1 is DFQATT and CDR2 is SNEGSKA in the germline V gene (reference sequence). V gave up 4 bases and J gave up 9 bases, with 10 bases separating them. This CDR3 has 11 residues. The CDR3 sequence is CSATAHGEQFF. CDR3 nucleotides: TGCAGTGCTACCGCACATGGTGAGCAGTTCTTC.

The chain uses TRBV27 and TRBJ1-6; 7 bases align to TRBD1. The CDR3 extends over 16 amino acids. Germline CDR1 reads MNHEY; CDR2 reads SMNVEV (reference sequence). After removal of 5 bases from V and 9 bases from J, the junction contained 13 bases not matched to a gene. The CDR3 DNA reads TGTGCCAGCAGTCCGTCAGACAGGGTAGGCGGTTCACCCCTCCACTTT. As protein: CASSPSDRVGGSPLHF.

The chain employs TRBV6-6 and TRBJ2-5; 9 positions match TRBD1. Looked up from germline, CDR1 is MNHNY and CDR2 is SVGAGI (reference sequence). The CDR3 runs 15 residues. Trimming took 4 bases from V and 4 from J; bases not matched to a gene: 7. CDR3 sequence reads: CASSWPGQGLETQYF. CDR3 in DNA: TGTGCCAGCAGTTGGCCGGGACAGGGCCTAGAGACCCAGTACTTC.

V usage is TRBV2 and J usage is TRBJ2-5, with unresolved D. CDR3 length: 15 residues. Trimming left V 0 bases short and J 7 bases short, with 15 bases between. Germline V gene lookup returns CDR1 SNHLY and CDR2 FYNNEI. CDR3 bases: TGTGCCAGCAGTGAAGCTCCCGTCCCGTCGGGGACCCAGTACTTC. It specifies CASSEAPVPSGTQYF.

This clone was counted a single time. The V gene is TRBV7-3, the J gene TRBJ1-2, with 11 bases identical to TRBD1. CDR3 length equals 13 residues. Germline V gene sequence: CDR1 SGHTA, CDR2 FQGTGA. Losses at the gene ends were 5 bases for V and 8 bases for J; bases not matched to a gene: 4. The DNA of the CDR3 is TGTGCCAGCAGCCCGGGACAGGGGGGCGGCTACACCTTC. It is translated as CASSPGQGGGYTF.

The rearrangement joins TRBV28 to TRBJ1-2; no definite D call. Germline CDR1 and CDR2: MDHEN and SYDVKM. Trimming removed 5 bases from V and 0 bases from J, with 1 base in between. CDR3 length equals 11 residues. The CDR3 region is CASSPNYGYTF. In DNA form, the CDR3 reads TGTGCCAGCAGTCCTAACTATGGCTACACCTTC.

The count of this clone is one. The V gene is TRBV5-4, the J gene TRBJ2-7; 7 nucleotides align to TRBD1. The DNA matches TRBJ2-1 better at its end, which makes the J call doubtful. The length of the CDR3 is 14 residues. The germline V gene has CDR1 SGHNT and CDR2 YYREEE (reference sequence). CDR3 protein: CASSLTGQYNEQFF. The CDR3 DNA reads as TGTGCCAGCAGCTTGACGGGACAGTACAATGAGCAGTTCTTC.

This clone was counted once. The V gene is TRBV6-5, the J gene TRBJ2-3, with 11 bases matching TRBD1. Trimming cost V 8 bases and J 6 bases; bases outside gene matches: 7. The CDR3 spans 14 residues. CDR1 and CDR2 (germline): MNHEY, SVGAGI. In DNA, the CDR3 is TGTGCCAGCGGCCGGGACAGGGGGGCGGATACGCAGTATTTT. It encodes CASGRDRGADTQYF.

The chain joins TRBV5-6 to TRBJ1-2; D perhaps matches TRBD1 (6 bases). CDR1 and CDR2 from the germline V gene are SGHDT and YYEEEE. Trimming shortened V by 4 bases and J by 1 base, and 17 bases separated the two germline ends. The CDR3 totals 16 residues. For the CDR3, the DNA is TGTGCCAGCAGCATACTGGCAGGAGGGGGTAACTATGGCTACACCTTC. Encoded protein: CASSILAGGGNYGYTF.